The 17 T cell receptor beta chains reported below all come from one sample, sequenced in a study of blood T cell repertoires in COVID-19. Repertoires were generated with immunoSEQ multiplex PCR, while TCRdb's copy carries only in-frame clones and drops some. Of some 250,000 clones detected, about four fifths appear once; the ten largest clones hold 2.5% to 3.5%. Source material: peripheral blood. Source of these receptors: a woman aged 60 to 75 with active or convalescent COVID-19.

This chain joins TRBV28 and TRBJ2-5; D is unclear. V shed 6 bases and J shed 7 bases, with 12 bases lying between them. The CDR3 spans 12 residues. Germline V gene sequence: CDR1 MDHEN, CDR2 SYDVKM. The DNA of the CDR3 is TGTGCCAGCAGGGGTGACTTGGCGACCCAGTACTTC. Amino acid sequence: CASRGDLATQYF.

In DNA form, the CDR3 reads TGCGCCAGCAGCCAAGATTTAAGGGGCTTAAACTATGGCTACACCTTC. This encodes CASSQDLRGLNYGYTF. The chain recombines TRBV4-3 with TRBJ1-2; the D gene is possibly TRBD1 (5 bases). The CDR3 runs to 16 residues. Germline V gene data show CDR1 as LGHNA and CDR2 as YSLEER. Trimming removed 0 bases from V and 2 bases from J, with 13 bases in between.

The rearrangement links TRBV18 to TRBJ1-1; D remains ambiguous. This CDR3 comprises 17 residues. CDR1 KGHSH and CDR2 LQKENI come from the germline V gene. The ends were cut back, 2 bases at V and 2 bases at J, with 18 bases in the middle. The CDR3 coding sequence is TGTGCCAGCTCACCAGGGCTCGTTCTACGGGGAAACACTGAAGCTTTCTTT. This encodes CASSPGLVLRGNTEAFF.

This chain joins TRBV11-2 and TRBJ1-1; weak D call: TRBD1 (6 bases). The germline V gene has CDR1 SGHAT and CDR2 FQNNGV. The CDR3 is 15 residues long. V lost 7 bases, J lost 3 bases, and 18 bases lay in between. The CDR3: CASKGGRVRHTEAFF. The CDR3 bases are TGTGCCAGCAAGGGGGGGAGGGTCAGACACACTGAAGCTTTCTTT.

This clone was counted once. The rearrangement joins TRBV6-5 to TRBJ1-1, with a tentative D call TRBD1 (5 bases). The length of the CDR3 is 13 residues. Germline CDR1 is MNHEY and CDR2 is SVGAGI. V lost 6 bases to trimming and J lost 5 bases, with 13 bases between them. The CDR3 DNA reads TGTGCCAGCAGGCTCGGGACTGGGACTGAAGCTTTCTTT. Translation: CASRLGTGTEAFF.

The chain carries TRBV5-4 and TRBJ1-2; D not certain. The length of the CDR3 is 15 residues. Trimming cost V 5 bases and J 3 bases, with 17 bases left between them. CDR1 is SGHNT and CDR2 is YYREEE in the germline V gene (reference sequence). DNA for the CDR3: TGTGCCAGCAGACCGGGTGAGGGTGTGGACTATGGCTACACCTTC. Encoded protein: CASRPGEGVDYGYTF.

The genes are TRBV6-2 or TRBV6-3 and TRBJ2-7; 7 bases match TRBD1. The trim removed 2 bases at V and 12 bases at J, leaving 10 bases unmatched. Germline V lookup: CDR1 MNHEY, CDR2 SVGEGT. The CDR3 length is 13 residues. The CDR3 sequence: CASSYPRDSERYF. In DNA form, the CDR3 reads TGTGCCAGCAGTTACCCCCGGGACAGTGAAAGGTACTTC.

The chain couples TRBV5-1 to TRBJ1-1; a weak D match, TRBD1 (6 bases). Germline V gives CDR1 SGHRS, CDR2 YFSETQ. The CDR3 covers 14 residues. V lost 4 bases to trimming and J lost 4 bases, with 14 bases between them. The CDR3 loop reads CASSTGGGSTEAFF. CDR3 nucleotides: TGCGCCAGCAGCACCGGCGGGGGCTCCACTGAAGCTTTCTTT.

This chain joins TRBV19 and TRBJ1-2; 10 bases match TRBD1. The CDR3 runs 16 residues. The V gene's germline CDR1 is LNHDA and CDR2 SQIVND (reference sequence). The V gene end was trimmed by 3 bases and the J gene end by 8 bases; junction bases not matched to a gene: 12. The CDR3 nucleotides are TGTGCCAGTAGTATTCAAGACAGGGGGCATCGGTCGGGCTACACCTTC. The encoded protein is CASSIQDRGHRSGYTF.

The CDR3 bases are TGCGCCAGCAGCCAAGAATTCGGGGGGCTCTACAATGAGCAGTTCTTC. Translation: CASSQEFGGLYNEQFF. The rearrangement links TRBV4-3 to TRBJ2-1; a possible D gene is TRBD2 (7 bases). Germline CDR1 and CDR2: LGHNA and YSLEER. Trimming cost V 0 bases and J 3 bases, with 12 bases left between them. The CDR3 totals 16 residues.

This clone appeared a single time. The chain is built from TRBV5-1 and TRBJ2-5; TRBD2 agrees at 8 bases. Germline lookup yields CDR1 SGHRS and CDR2 YFSETQ. CDR3 size: 15 residues. V lost 3 bases and J lost 0; bases outside the gene matches: 4. The CDR3 DNA follows: TGCGCCAGCAGCTCCGGGGGGGGGTACCAAGAGACCCAGTACTTC. Translated, it gives CASSSGGGYQETQYF.

This rearrangement joins TRBV7-9 to TRBJ2-3; 9 bases fit TRBD2. From germline, CDR1 is SEHNR and CDR2 FQNEAQ (reference sequence). V shed 4 bases, J shed 14 bases, and the junction held 13 bases outside the gene matches. This CDR3 spans 14 amino acids. The CDR3 bases are TGTGCCAGCAGCTCCAACCAGGCCAGGGGACTAGCGTATTTT. Protein product: CASSSNQARGLAYF.

The V gene is TRBV6-4, the J gene TRBJ1-3; D unresolved. Germline V CDR1 and CDR2: MRHNA, SNTAGT. The CDR3 contains 15 residues. V lost 4 bases, J lost 0 bases, and 10 bases lay in between. The CDR3 loop reads CASSAGAPSGNTIYF. In nucleotides, the CDR3 is TGTGCCAGCAGTGCAGGTGCCCCCTCTGGAAACACCATATATTTT.

The genes are TRBV4-1 and TRBJ2-5; 10 bases match TRBD2. V shed 2 bases and J 5 bases; nucleotides not matched to a gene: 5. Per the germline V gene, CDR1 is MGHRA and CDR2 is YSYEKL. CDR3 length: 15 residues. DNA of the CDR3: TGCGCCAGCAGCCAACCAGCGGGGGGGAGGGAGACCCAGTACTTC. The encoded protein is CASSQPAGGRETQYF.

The J gene is TRBJ1-4, the V gene TRBV4-3, with 7 bases matching TRBD1. This CDR3 comprises 15 residues. Germline assignment: CDR1 LGHNA and CDR2 YSLEER. The V gene end was trimmed by 0 bases and the J gene end by 8 bases; junction bases not matched to a gene: 6. The CDR3 sequence is CASSQDSNRGEKLFF. The CDR3 DNA reads TGCGCCAGCAGCCAAGATTCTAACAGGGGAGAAAAACTGTTTTTT.

The genes are TRBV5-5 and TRBJ2-2, with D hard to call. This CDR3 has 16 residues. Looked up from germline, CDR1 is SGHKS and CDR2 is YYEKEE (reference sequence). The V end lost 4 bases, the J end lost 0 bases, and 13 bases lay between the germline ends. The CDR3 here is CASSTYRRPNTGELFF. CDR3 sequence (DNA): TGTGCCAGCAGCACGTATCGGCGGCCGAACACCGGGGAGCTGTTTTTT.

This clone was seen a single time. The V and J genes are TRBV19 and TRBJ2-5; a weak D match, TRBD2 (6 bases). This CDR3 region has 16 residues. Trimming took off 2 bases at V and 9 bases at J, with 22 bases between the two ends. Germline lookup yields CDR1 LNHDA and CDR2 SQIVND (reference sequence). Written as DNA, the CDR3 is TGTGCCAGTAGTATATCCGAAGGACTATGGCCGCTAGCCCAGTACTTC. This gives the protein CASSISEGLWPLAQYF.